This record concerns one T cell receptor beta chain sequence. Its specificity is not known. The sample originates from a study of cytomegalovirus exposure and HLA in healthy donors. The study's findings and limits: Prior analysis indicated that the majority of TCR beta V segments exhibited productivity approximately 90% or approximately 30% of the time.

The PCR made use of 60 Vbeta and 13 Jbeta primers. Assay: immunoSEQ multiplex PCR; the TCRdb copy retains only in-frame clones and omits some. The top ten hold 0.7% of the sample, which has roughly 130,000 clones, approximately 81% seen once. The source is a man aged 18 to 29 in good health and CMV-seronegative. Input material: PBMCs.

The CDR3 here is CAWGLGTGPGNEQFF. The CDR3, as DNA: TGTGCCTGGGGCCTCGGGACAGGGCCGGGCAATGAGCAGTTCTTC. The chain has TRBV30 and TRBJ2-1, with TRBD1 identical over 9 bases. Trimming removed 5 bases from V and 6 bases from J; junction bases left unmatched: 11. The length of the CDR3 is 15 residues. Germline values: CDR1 GTSNPN, CDR2 SVGIG (reference sequence).